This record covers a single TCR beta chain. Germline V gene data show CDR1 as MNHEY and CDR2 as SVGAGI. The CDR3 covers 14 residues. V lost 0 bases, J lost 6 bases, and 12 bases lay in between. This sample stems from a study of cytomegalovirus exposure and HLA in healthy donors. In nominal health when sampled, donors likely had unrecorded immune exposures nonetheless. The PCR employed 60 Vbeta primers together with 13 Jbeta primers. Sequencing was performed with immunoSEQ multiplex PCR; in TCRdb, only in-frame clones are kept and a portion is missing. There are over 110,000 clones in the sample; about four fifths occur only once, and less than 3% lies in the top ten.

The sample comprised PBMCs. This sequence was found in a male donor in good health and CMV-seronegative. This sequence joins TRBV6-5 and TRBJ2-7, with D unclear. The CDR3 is CASSYSSYSREQYF. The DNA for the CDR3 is TGTGCCAGCAGTTACTCGAGCTATTCCCGCGAGCAGTACTTC.